Listed below are T cell receptor beta chains from one sample, sequenced in a study of OX40 agonist ivuxolimab in advanced cancers. Assay used: immunoSEQ multiplex PCR; TCRdb lists only in-frame clones, some missing. The table includes roughly 56,000 clones, approximately 86% detected once. The starting material was CD4+ or CD8+ T cells sorted from blood, obtained in a trial of the OX40 agonist ivuxolimab. The receptors come from an adult with an advanced solid tumor such as melanoma, head and neck, liver or kidney cancer. Each CDR3 is given with its conserved first and last residue. D genes are given only for firm matches. Where a row states a size, it is once, few, many or the class of an expanded clone; other rows omit it.

>TRBJ1-2|-|TRBV6-1|-
TGTGCCAGCAGTGAAGCCACCTTTAACGACGGCTACACCTTC
CASSEATFNDGYTF
>TRBJ1-2|-|TRBV28|-
TGTGCCAGCACAGGCAGGGACGGCTATGGCTACACCTTC
CASTGRDGYGYTF
>TRBJ2-1|-|TRBV29-1|few
TGCAGCGTCCGAGCGGAGCTTACCCTTAGCTCCTACAATGAGCAGTTCTTC
CSVRAELTLSSYNEQFF
>TRBJ2-5|-|TRBV19|once
TGTGCCAGTAGTACCAGAAGAGAGGGAGGAGAGACCCAGTACTTC
CASSTRREGGETQYF
>TRBJ2-1|-|TRBV19|-
TGTGCCAGTAGTATACGGGGCCCCTACAATGAGCAGTTCTTC
CASSIRGPYNEQFF
>TRBJ1-1|-|TRBV4-1|-
TGCGCCAGCAGCCAAGGGGGACCGGGACCTTCGGGAACTGAAGCTTTCTTT
CASSQGGPGPSGTEAFF
>TRBJ2-1|-|TRBV7-2|-
TGTGCCAGCAGCTATCCCTGGGGTGAGCAGTTCTTC
CASSYPWGEQFF
>TRBJ2-5|-|TRBV29-1|-
TGCAGCGTGTCAATTAGGGCCCAAGAGACCCAGTACTTC
CSVSIRAQETQYF
>TRBJ2-5|-|TRBV4-2|-
TGTGCCAGCAGCCGAACCCAGAGACGTTGGGAACCAGAGACCCAGTACTTC
CASSRTQRRWEPETQYF
>TRBJ2-7|-|TRBV27|-
TGTGCCAGCAGCCAATTGGGCTACGAGCAGTACTTC
CASSQLGYEQYF
>TRBJ1-5|-|TRBV6-5|-
TGTGCCAGCAGTTACTCTTGGACTAGCAATCAGCCCCAGCATTTT
CASSYSWTSNQPQHF
>TRBJ1-2|-|TRBV29-1|-
TGCAGCGTTGAAGGAGGGGGAGTAGGCCGTTATGGCTACACCTTC
CSVEGGGVGRYGYTF
>TRBJ2-1|TRBD1|TRBV11-3|once
TGTGCCAGCAGCTTAACGACGACAGGGGGCTACAATGAGCAGTTCTTC
CASSLTTTGGYNEQFF
>TRBJ1-2|TRBD1|TRBV5-1|-
TGCGCCAGCAGCCTTACAGGGGGCCCTGGCTATGGCTACACCTTC
CASSLTGGPGYGYTF
>TRBJ2-5|TRBD2|TRBV5-4|-
TGTGCCAGCTACCCCGCGGGGGGGCGGGAGACCCAGTACTTC
CASYPAGGRETQYF
>TRBJ2-5|TRBD1|TRBV7-8|-
TGTGCCAGCGGGACAGGGAGATTGTACCAAGAGACCCAGTACTTC
CASGTGRLYQETQYF
>TRBJ2-5|TRBD2|TRBV5-1|-
TGCGCCAGCAGCTTGGGGACTAGCGGGAGCATAAAAGAGACCCAGTACTTC
CASSLGTSGSIKETQYF
>TRBJ1-4|-|TRBV28|-
TGTGCCAGCAGCCACCACGGAAGCTCTAATGAAAAACTGTTTTTT
CASSHHGSSNEKLFF
>TRBJ2-7|-|TRBV9|-
TGTGCCAGCAGCGAGGCCCCCGGGAGTAGCTACGAGCAGTACTTC
CASSEAPGSSYEQYF
>TRBJ1-4|-|TRBV2|-
TGTGCCAGCACGATTCAGTCTACAACTAATGAAAAACTGTTTTTT
CASTIQSTTNEKLFF
>TRBJ1-4|-|TRBV6-1|-
TGTGCCAGCAGTGAAGGGGCGACTAATGAAAAACTGTTTTTT
CASSEGATNEKLFF
>TRBJ1-3|TRBD1|TRBV7-2|-
TGTGCCAGCAGCTTACAGGGGGCTGGAAACACCATATATTTT
CASSLQGAGNTIYF
>TRBJ1-2|-|TRBV29-1|-
TGCAGCGTTGTAATCAACCTTTATGGCTACACCTTC
CSVVINLYGYTF
>TRBJ2-1|TRBD2|TRBV5-1|-
TGCGCCAGCAGCTTACTAGCGGGAGGCTACAATGAGCAGTTCTTC
CASSLLAGGYNEQFF
>TRBJ2-7|TRBD1|TRBV10-1|-
TGCGCCAGCAGTCCTAAGACAGGGGGCGCGTGGGAGCAGTACTTC
CASSPKTGGAWEQYF
>TRBJ2-5|TRBD2|TRBV14|-
TGTGCCAGCAGCCGCCGAATAGCGGGAGCCCAAGAGACCCAGTACTTC
CASSRRIAGAQETQYF
>TRBJ2-3|-|TRBV28|-
TGTGCCAGCAGGCCAATGGGTGGTAACACAGATACGCAGTATTTT
CASRPMGGNTDTQYF
>TRBJ2-5|-|TRBV19|-
TGTGCCAGTAGCCAGGGCGCCTGGGAGACCCAGTACTTC
CASSQGAWETQYF
>TRBJ2-7|-|TRBV15|-
TGTGCCACCAGCTTCTCTTATAGTGAGGAGCAGTACTTC
CATSFSYSEEQYF
>TRBJ1-4|TRBD1|TRBV6-6|-
TGTGCCAGCAGCGGGACAGGCGGAAATGAAAAACTGTTTTTT
CASSGTGGNEKLFF
>TRBJ2-1|TRBD2|TRBV7-2|-
TGTGCCAGCAGCCTAGGACTAGCGGGGGGGATCAATGAGCAGTTCTTC
CASSLGLAGGINEQFF
>TRBJ1-1|TRBD1|TRBV4-1|-
TGCGCCAGCAGCCCCTCAGGCTACAGGGGTTCTAATCTCTGGGCGAACACTGAAGCTTTCTTT
CASSPSGYRGSNLWANTEAFF
>TRBJ2-3|-|TRBV5-1|-
TGCGCCAGCAGCTTGGGTGGGGGAGGAGGCGCAGATACGCAGTATTTT
CASSLGGGGGADTQYF
>TRBJ1-4|-|TRBV28|-
TGTGCCAGCAGTTTCACAGGGAGGGGCGAAAAACTGTTTTTT
CASSFTGRGEKLFF
>TRBJ1-1|-|TRBV29-1|-
TGCAGCGTCCGCAAGAACACTGAAGCTTTCTTT
CSVRKNTEAFF
>TRBJ2-7|TRBD1|TRBV18|-
TGTGCCAGCTCACCCGCAGGGGGCGGCTACGAGCAGTACTTC
CASSPAGGGYEQYF
>TRBJ1-1|-|TRBV6-6|once
TGTGCCAGCAGTTACCCCCGGGATGAAGCTTTCTTT
CASSYPRDEAFF
>TRBJ2-1|-|TRBV11-3|-
TGTGCCAGCAGCCGCGGAGTAGGCCGCGCGGATGAGCAGTTCTTC
CASSRGVGRADEQFF
>TRBJ2-7|-|TRBV10-2|-
TGCGCCAGCAGTGCCCACTACGAGCAGTACTTC
CASSAHYEQYF
>TRBJ2-1|TRBD2|TRBV4-1|-
TGCGCCAGCACCTTAGCGGGAGGATGGAGTGAGCAGTTCTTC
CASTLAGGWSEQFF
>TRBJ2-7|-|TRBV7-2|-
TGTGCCAGCAGCCCCCGCGCCTGGGGGGACACTAGGTCCGAGCAGTACTTC
CASSPRAWGDTRSEQYF
>TRBJ2-7|TRBD2|TRBV4-2|-
TGTGCCAGCAGCCCCCCCACGGGGACTAGCGGCTACTACGAGCAGTACTTC
CASSPPTGTSGYYEQYF
>TRBJ1-5|-|TRBV14|few
TGTGCCAGCAGCCAAGCGGGCCGCAATCAGCCCCAGCATTTT
CASSQAGRNQPQHF
>TRBJ1-6|-|TRBV28|-
TGTGCCAGCAGTACCCCAGGGCCCCATTTGGCCCTCCACTTT
CASSTPGPHLALHF
>TRBJ1-2|-|TRBV7-9|-
TGTGCCAGCAGCCAAACAAGCGATGGCTACACCTTC
CASSQTSDGYTF
>TRBJ1-1|-|TRBV7-9|few
TGTGCCAGCAGCGGCCAGTTGGCAGCCTGGGGCACTGAAGCTTTCTTT
CASSGQLAAWGTEAFF
>TRBJ2-1|-|TRBV7-8|-
TGTGCCAGCAGCTTAGCGCCGGGGTTTTTCAATGAGCAGTTCTTC
CASSLAPGFFNEQFF
>TRBJ2-5|-|TRBV27|-
TGTGCCAGCAGTAGGGACTTAGAGACCCAGTACTTC
CASSRDLETQYF
>TRBJ2-3|-|TRBV2|-
TGTGCCAGCAGTTGGGAGGAGGACTACCCACCCTACACAGATACGCAGTATTTT
CASSWEEDYPPYTDTQYF
>TRBJ1-2|-|TRBV12-2|-
TGTGCAAGTCGCTTAAGCCCAGGACACTTCCCCCCCTATGGCTACACCTTC
CASRLSPGHFPPYGYTF
>TRBJ1-1|-|TRBV7-2|-
TGTGCCGCAAGCCGGGGACTGAACACTGAAGCTTTCTTT
CAASRGLNTEAFF
>TRBJ1-4|-|TRBV7-2|-
TGTGCCAGCCGAGGCCCACCTTCGGATGAAAAACTGTTTTTT
CASRGPPSDEKLFF
>TRBJ1-6|-|TRBV6-5|-
TGTGCCAGCCGTGGTAGCTATAATTCACCCCTCCACTTT
CASRGSYNSPLHF
>TRBJ1-3|-|TRBV10-3|once
TGTGCCATCAGCAGCTCGGGGGGGCATGGAAACACCATATATTTT
CAISSSGGHGNTIYF
>TRBJ2-1|TRBD2|TRBV5-1|-
TGCGCCAGCAGCTTGGAGGCTAGCGGGGGGGCAGTCGATGAGCAGTTCTTC
CASSLEASGGAVDEQFF